These T cell receptor beta chains were read from a single sample in a study of control samples from healthy donors and cancer patients. Only in-frame clones appear in the TCRdb table, and some are missing; sequencing was by immunoSEQ multiplex PCR. Among roughly 88,000 clones listed, approximately 90% were seen once. Sequenced material: blood. The receptors here all came from a woman in her 30s in good health. Both conserved end residues are part of each CDR3. Fields, in order: clone size, D gene, V gene, J gene, CDR3 protein, CDR3 DNA. D genes are given only for firm matches. Rows may omit the clone size; those that give it use once, few, many or a size class.

.	.	TRBV7-9	TRBJ2-2	CASSWLGGELFF	TGTGCCAGCAGCTGGTTGGGCGGGGAGCTGTTTTTT
.	.	TRBV9	TRBJ1-6	CASSVDHNSPLHF	TGTGCCAGCAGCGTTGACCATAATTCACCCCTCCACTTT
.	.	TRBV5-1	TRBJ2-5	CASSLAGTGETQYF	TGCGCCAGCAGCTTGGCTGGGACGGGAGAGACCCAGTACTTC
.	.	TRBV2	TRBJ1-6	CASRVEVAYNSPLHF	TGTGCCAGCAGGGTAGAGGTGGCCTATAATTCACCCCTCCACTTT
.	TRBD2	TRBV7-9	TRBJ2-5	CASSLGPGLAGVLTQYF	TGTGCCAGCAGCTTGGGACCGGGACTAGCGGGAGTACTGACCCAGTACTTC
.	.	TRBV5-1	TRBJ1-2	CASSLRQGDGYTF	TGCGCCAGCAGCTTGAGGCAGGGCGATGGCTACACCTTC
few	TRBD1	TRBV24-1	TRBJ2-1	CATSDNAGGTFNEQFF	TGTGCCACCAGTGATAACGCAGGGGGTACGTTCAATGAGCAGTTCTTC
once	TRBD1	TRBV2	TRBJ1-6	CASLGAREGANSPLHF	TGTGCCAGCCTGGGGGCCAGAGAGGGGGCAAATTCACCCCTCCACTTT
.	.	TRBV5-4	TRBJ1-4	CASSSYRAGEKLFF	TGTGCCAGCAGCTCCTACAGGGCTGGGGAAAAACTGTTTTTT
.	TRBD2	TRBV11-2	TRBJ2-1	CASSLAGLAADNEQFF	TGTGCCAGCAGCTTAGCCGGACTAGCGGCGGACAATGAGCAGTTCTTC
.	.	TRBV7-9	TRBJ1-1	CASSLFLGRTEAFF	TGTGCCAGCAGCTTATTTCTGGGTAGGACTGAAGCTTTCTTT
.	TRBD1	TRBV2	TRBJ2-5	CASSGDRGKTQYF	TGTGCCAGCAGTGGGGACAGGGGAAAGACCCAGTACTTC
.	TRBD1	TRBV5-5	TRBJ1-5	CASSRDRHSNQPQHF	TGTGCCAGCAGCCGGGACAGGCATAGCAATCAGCCCCAGCATTTT
.	.	TRBV6-1	TRBJ1-1	CGTTSGGQSTEAFF	TGCGGGACAACTTCGGGCGGACAGAGCACTGAAGCTTTCTTT
.	.	TRBV7-9	TRBJ2-1	CASSEGDYNEQFF	TGTGCCAGCAGCGAGGGGGACTACAATGAGCAGTTCTTC
.	.	TRBV12-3/TRBV12-4	TRBJ2-7	CASSPQGPYEQYF	TGTGCCAGCAGCCCTCAGGGTCCCTACGAGCAGTACTTC
once	.	TRBV9	TRBJ1-1	CASSPNMGQLNTEAFF	TGTGCCAGCAGCCCAAACATGGGGCAGTTGAACACTGAAGCTTTCTTT
.	.	TRBV2	TRBJ2-5	CASSLGSYQETQYF	TGTGCCAGCAGTTTAGGGTCGTACCAAGAGACCCAGTACTTC